Listed below are T cell receptor beta chains from one sample, sequenced in a study of beta chain features in type 1 diabetes. Repertoires were generated with immunoSEQ multiplex PCR, while TCRdb's copy carries only in-frame clones and drops some. The sample consists of about 220,000 clones, roughly 11% of them appearing once. The source material was central memory CD4+ T cells from blood. Receptors originate from a man between 18 and 29 years old in good health. The CDR3 runs from the conserved cysteine through the conserved F or W. Each record gives: D gene, clone size, J gene, V gene, CDR3 protein, CDR3 DNA. D genes are given only for firm matches. Clone size is shown for a subset of rows, as once, few, many or a class of expanded clone.

d_gene: NA
abundance: few
j_gene: TRBJ1-1
v_gene: TRBV30
CDR3aa: CAWSPLGAEAFF
CDR3nt: TGTGCCTGGAGTCCATTAGGCGCTGAAGCTTTCTTT

d_gene: NA
abundance: NA
j_gene: TRBJ1-1
v_gene: TRBV7-8
CDR3aa: CASSLGTGWDTEAFF
CDR3nt: TGTGCCAGCAGCTTAGGTACCGGCTGGGACACTGAAGCTTTCTTT

d_gene: TRBD2
abundance: NA
j_gene: TRBJ2-1
v_gene: TRBV15
CDR3aa: CATSGYYYNEQFF
CDR3nt: TGTGCCACTAGCGGGTACTACTACAATGAGCAGTTCTTC

d_gene: NA
abundance: few
j_gene: TRBJ2-7
v_gene: TRBV10-3
CDR3aa: CAISESDEQYF
CDR3nt: TGTGCCATCAGTGAGTCTGACGAGCAGTACTTC

d_gene: TRBD2
abundance: NA
j_gene: TRBJ2-7
v_gene: TRBV7-8
CDR3aa: CASSLARAGDSYEQYF
CDR3nt: TGTGCCAGCAGCTTAGCTCGGGCGGGGGATTCATACGAGCAGTACTTC

d_gene: TRBD2
abundance: NA
j_gene: TRBJ2-1
v_gene: TRBV5-1
CDR3aa: CASSWDSSGRAEEFF
CDR3nt: TGCGCCAGCAGCTGGGATTCTAGCGGGAGGGCCGAGGAGTTCTTC

d_gene: NA
abundance: NA
j_gene: TRBJ2-3
v_gene: TRBV12-5
CDR3aa: CASGLVLAGGFYTQYF
CDR3nt: TGTGCTAGTGGTTTGGTACTGGCAGGGGGGTTCTATACGCAGTATTTT

d_gene: NA
abundance: many
j_gene: TRBJ2-1
v_gene: TRBV5-1
CDR3aa: CASKFYEGNEQFF
CDR3nt: TGCGCCAGCAAGTTTTACGAGGGCAATGAGCAGTTCTTC

d_gene: NA
abundance: NA
j_gene: TRBJ2-1
v_gene: TRBV5-4
CDR3aa: CASSLKWGSSYNEQFF
CDR3nt: TGTGCCAGCAGCTTGAAGTGGGGTAGCTCCTACAATGAGCAGTTCTTC

d_gene: TRBD2
abundance: NA
j_gene: TRBJ2-1
v_gene: TRBV12-5
CDR3aa: CASGKGLAANEQFF
CDR3nt: TGTGCTAGTGGCAAAGGACTAGCTGCCAATGAGCAGTTCTTC

d_gene: NA
abundance: NA
j_gene: TRBJ2-1
v_gene: TRBV7-8
CDR3aa: CASSLELTFSYNEQFF
CDR3nt: TGTGCCAGCAGCTTAGAGCTAACCTTCTCCTACAATGAGCAGTTCTTC

d_gene: TRBD2
abundance: NA
j_gene: TRBJ2-1
v_gene: TRBV6-1
CDR3aa: CASSPRWWEGHEQFF
CDR3nt: TGTGCCAGCAGTCCCCGCTGGTGGGAGGGCCATGAGCAGTTCTTC

d_gene: NA
abundance: NA
j_gene: TRBJ1-5
v_gene: TRBV7-2
CDR3aa: CASSLVWTALGPQHF
CDR3nt: TGTGCCAGCAGCTTAGTTTGGACAGCTTTAGGGCCCCAGCATTTT

d_gene: NA
abundance: NA
j_gene: TRBJ2-3
v_gene: TRBV9
CDR3aa: CASSVDWGSPDTQYF
CDR3nt: TGTGCCAGCAGCGTAGACTGGGGTAGCCCAGATACGCAGTATTTT

d_gene: TRBD1
abundance: few
j_gene: TRBJ1-1
v_gene: TRBV2
CDR3aa: CASIPDRGTEAFF
CDR3nt: TGTGCCAGCATTCCGGACAGGGGTACTGAAGCTTTCTTT

d_gene: TRBD2
abundance: few
j_gene: TRBJ2-2
v_gene: TRBV7-9
CDR3aa: CASSSGLETGELFF
CDR3nt: TGTGCCAGCAGCTCGGGACTAGAAACCGGGGAGCTGTTTTTT

d_gene: NA
abundance: NA
j_gene: TRBJ1-1
v_gene: TRBV7-2
CDR3aa: CASSLRRATEAFF
CDR3nt: TGTGCCAGCAGCTTGAGGAGAGCCACTGAAGCTTTCTTT

d_gene: NA
abundance: NA
j_gene: TRBJ2-5
v_gene: TRBV9
CDR3aa: CASSVDNGGNQETQYF
CDR3nt: TGTGCCAGCAGCGTTGATAACGGAGGGAACCAAGAGACCCAGTACTTC